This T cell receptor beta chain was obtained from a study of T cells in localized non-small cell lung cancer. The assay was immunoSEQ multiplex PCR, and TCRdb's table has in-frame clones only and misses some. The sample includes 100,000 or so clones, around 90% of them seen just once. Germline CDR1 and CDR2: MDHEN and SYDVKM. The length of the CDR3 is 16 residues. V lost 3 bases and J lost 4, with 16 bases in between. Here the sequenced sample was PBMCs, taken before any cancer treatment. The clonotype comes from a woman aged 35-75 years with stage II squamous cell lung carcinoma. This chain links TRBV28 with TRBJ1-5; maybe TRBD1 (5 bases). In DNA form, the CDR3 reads TGTGCCAGCAGTTTTGCCCGATTAGGGGCTAATCAGCCCCAGCATTTT. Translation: CASSFARLGANQPQHF.